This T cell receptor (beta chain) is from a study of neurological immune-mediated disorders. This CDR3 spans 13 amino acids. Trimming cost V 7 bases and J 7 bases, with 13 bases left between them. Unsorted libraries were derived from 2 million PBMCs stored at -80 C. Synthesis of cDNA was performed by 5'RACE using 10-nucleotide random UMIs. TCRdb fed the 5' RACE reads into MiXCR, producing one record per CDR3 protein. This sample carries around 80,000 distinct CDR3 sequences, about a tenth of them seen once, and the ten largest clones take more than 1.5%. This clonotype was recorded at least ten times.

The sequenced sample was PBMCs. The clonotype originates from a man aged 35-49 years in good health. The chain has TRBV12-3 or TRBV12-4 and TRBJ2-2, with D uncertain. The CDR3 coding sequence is TGTGCCAGCATACTGGGGTGGGGCGGGGAGCTGTTTTTT. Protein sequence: CASILGWGGELFF.